These 27 T cell receptor beta chains were sequenced from one sample in a study of Graves' ophthalmopathy and Graves' hyperthyroidism. The authors amplified TCR beta CDR3 regions from RNA transcripts. RT-PCR with HTBI primers came first, then second-round multiplex PCR. Each CDR3 protein gets one entry after TCRdb re-called the multiplex PCR reads with MiXCR. This table has approximately 460,000 distinct CDR3 sequences, about an eighth appearing once. Sequencing was performed on blood. These receptors were collected from a woman aged 25 to 39 with Graves' ophthalmopathy.

This clonotype showed up many times. The J gene is TRBJ1-2, the V gene TRBV28; D possibly corresponds to TRBD1 (5 bases). This CDR3 has 14 residues. Germline V gene data show CDR1 as MDHEN and CDR2 as SYDVKM. Trimming took 1 base from V and 4 from J, leaving 10 bases between them. In nucleotides, the CDR3 is TGTGCCAGCAGTTTATCGACAGAGATCTATGGCTACACCTTC. Amino acids: CASSLSTEIYGYTF.

This clonotype was recorded at least ten times. V and J are TRBV19 and TRBJ2-2; TRBD1 matches at 8 bases. The CDR3 consists of 15 residues. Germline V gene lookup returns CDR1 LNHDA and CDR2 SQIVND (reference sequence). The V and J ends lost 7 bases and 4 bases, in that order; junction bases with no gene match: 8. CDR3 region: CASTGGQATTGELFF. CDR3 in DNA: TGTGCCAGTACCGGGGGACAGGCAACCACCGGGGAGCTGTTTTTT.

This clonotype has ten or more counts. CDR3 in DNA: TGCGCCAGCAGCCAAGATGCAGCGGGTTTCCCTTTGAACACTGAAGCTTTCTTT. This gives the protein CASSQDAAGFPLNTEAFF. The chain carries TRBV4-1 and TRBJ1-1; D is undetermined. Germline V gene sequence: CDR1 MGHRA, CDR2 YSYEKL. Trimming left V 0 bases short and J 0 bases short, with 17 bases between. This CDR3 is 18 amino acids long.

This clonotype was observed many times. V is TRBV5-1 and J is TRBJ1-5, with D perhaps matching TRBD1 (5 bases). The ends were cut back, 0 bases at V and 3 bases at J, with 10 bases in the middle. This CDR3 region has 15 residues. Per germline, CDR1 SGHRS and CDR2 YFSETQ. This chain's CDR3 is CASSLDGGANQPQHF. The CDR3 nucleotides read TGCGCCAGCAGCTTGGATGGAGGGGCCAATCAGCCCCAGCATTTT.

This clonotype was counted ten times or more. The V call is TRBV6-2 or TRBV6-3, the J call TRBJ2-7; D is perhaps TRBD1 (6 bases). CDR1 is MNHEY, CDR2 SVGEGT, per germline. This CDR3 is 14 amino acids long. V was shortened by 6 bases and J by 3 bases, with 15 bases between the two germline ends. The CDR3 sequence is CASRKTGVDYEQYF. CDR3 nucleotide sequence: TGTGCCAGCAGAAAGACAGGAGTAGACTACGAGCAGTACTTC.

The chain carries TRBV30 and TRBJ1-1; no clear D gene. Trimming shortened V by 2 bases and J by 4 bases, and 11 bases separated the two germline ends. Germline values: CDR1 GTSNPN, CDR2 SVGIG (reference sequence). The CDR3 is 13 residues long. CDR3 sequence reads: CAWSFSISTEAFF. In nucleotides, the CDR3 is TGTGCCTGGAGTTTCTCGATCAGCACTGAAGCTTTCTTT.

There are many counts of this clonotype. This rearrangement joins TRBV2 to TRBJ2-7, with D maybe TRBD1 (6 bases). Germline V gene data show CDR1 as SNHLY and CDR2 as FYNNEI. With 3 bases removed from V and 9 bases from J, the gap between germline ends came to 12 bases. The CDR3 sequence is 12 residues long. CDR3 region: CASSEDSEPQYF. The CDR3, as DNA: TGTGCCAGCAGTGAGGACAGTGAGCCGCAGTACTTC.

Ten or more counts support this clonotype. The rearrangement joins TRBV4-1 to TRBJ2-7, with TRBD1 matching over 8 bases. The CDR3 totals 16 residues. V lost 1 base to trimming and J lost 2 bases; unmatched junction nucleotides: 7. Germline CDR1 and CDR2: MGHRA and YSYEKL. The CDR3 reads CASSQGGGTGAYEQYF. The CDR3 DNA sequence: TGCGCCAGCAGCCAAGGCGGCGGGACAGGAGCCTACGAGCAGTACTTC.

This clonotype was seen ten or more times. J is TRBJ2-7 and V is TRBV2; no definite D call. The V gene's germline CDR1 is SNHLY and CDR2 FYNNEI. The V end lost 4 bases, the J end lost 6 bases, and 10 bases lay between the germline ends. This CDR3 has 12 residues. Written as DNA, the CDR3 is TGTGCCAGCAGTGGTCTAGGCGGCGAGCAGTACTTC. Protein: CASSGLGGEQYF.

At least ten counts were recorded for this clonotype. The chain has TRBV6-5 and TRBJ2-6; unclear D gene. The CDR3 sequence is 16 residues long. Per germline, CDR1 MNHEY and CDR2 SVGAGI. Trimming removed 0 bases from V and 2 bases from J, with 8 bases in between. CDR3 sequence (DNA): TGTGCCAGCAGTTACTCGACGGGTACTGGGGCCAACGTCCTGACTTTC. Translated: CASSYSTGTGANVLTF.

This clonotype was observed at least ten times. V usage is TRBV6-5 and J usage is TRBJ2-2; D unresolved. The CDR3 loop spans 14 amino acids. The germline gives CDR1 MNHEY, CDR2 SVGAGI. The V end lost 2 bases, the J end lost 6 bases, and 10 bases lay between the germline ends. In nucleotides, the CDR3 is TGTGCCAGCAGTTACCGACTGGACCCCGGGGAGCTGTTTTTT. Translation: CASSYRLDPGELFF.

V gene TRBV20-1 combines with J gene TRBJ2-2, with D tentatively TRBD2 (5 bases). The V gene's germline CDR1 is DFQATT and CDR2 SNEGSKA (reference sequence). Between the trimmed V and J ends, which lost 4 bases and 6 bases, there was a span of 21 bases. This CDR3 has 16 residues. CDR3 region: CSAILWGTSSPGELFF. In DNA, the CDR3 is TGCAGTGCTATTCTCTGGGGAACTAGTTCCCCCGGGGAGCTGTTTTTT.

This clonotype was counted between two and nine times. Just one base apart from a much larger clone, this may be a read error. The chain joins TRBV28 to TRBJ2-4, with TRBD1 matching over 7 bases. The CDR3 extends over 16 amino acids. Germline CDR1 reads MDHEN; CDR2 reads SYDVKM. CDR3 loop: CASSPIGQVAKNIKYF. The CDR3 DNA reads TGTGCCAGCAGTCCCATTGGACAGGTAGCCAAAAACATTAAGTACTTC.

This clonotype was observed a handful of times. The chain combines TRBV3-1 with TRBJ2-5, with 8 bases fitting TRBD2. There are 15 residues in the CDR3. The germline V gene encodes CDR1 LGHDT and CDR2 YNNKEL (reference sequence). After removal of 5 bases from V and 1 base from J, the junction contained 6 bases not matched to a gene. DNA of the CDR3: TGTGCCAGCAGCACGGGACTAGAGGCCCAAGAGACCCAGTACTTC. Translating gives CASSTGLEAQETQYF.

V gene TRBV7-8 combines with J gene TRBJ1-5; D uncertain. The germline V gene has CDR1 SGHVS and CDR2 FQNEAQ. V was shortened by 1 base and J by 5 bases, with 12 bases between the two germline ends. The CDR3 consists of 15 residues. CDR3 protein: CASSLGRLYDQPQHF. CDR3 nucleotides: TGTGCCAGCAGCTTAGGCAGGCTTTATGATCAGCCCCAGCATTTT.

The sample holds many counts of this clonotype. The rearrangement links TRBV20-1 to TRBJ2-5, with 10 bases that match TRBD2. Trimming cost V 6 bases and J 1 base; bases outside gene matches: 17. The CDR3 runs 18 residues. Per the germline V gene, CDR1 is DFQATT and CDR2 is SNEGSKA (reference sequence). CDR3: CSASGALDERGGQETQYF. The CDR3 DNA is TGCAGTGCGTCGGGAGCCCTGGATGAGCGGGGGGGCCAAGAGACCCAGTACTTC.

This clonotype has ten or more counts. The chain combines TRBV6-5 with TRBJ1-2; D is unclear. This CDR3 contains 14 residues. Germline V CDR1 and CDR2: MNHEY, SVGAGI. Trimming left V 0 bases short and J 5 bases short, with 10 bases between. The CDR3, as DNA: TGTGCCAGCAGTTACTCGATATCCAGATATGGCTACACCTTC. Translation gives CASSYSISRYGYTF.

This clonotype was observed at least ten times. V usage is TRBV6-1 and J usage is TRBJ1-1, with a possible D match to TRBD1 (5 bases). Germline V gene data show CDR1 as MNHNS and CDR2 as SASEGT. Between the trimmed V and J ends, which lost 6 bases and 7 bases, there was a span of 18 bases. This CDR3 has 14 residues. The CDR3 region has the DNA TGTGCCAGCAGCCCATCAGAGGGGTGGAATGAAGCTTTCTTT. Translation: CASSPSEGWNEAFF.

This clonotype was seen ten or more times. The CDR3 here is CASSYRGENYGYTF. CDR3 coding DNA: TGTGCCAGCAGTTATCGAGGGGAGAACTATGGCTACACCTTC. The genes are TRBV6-2 or TRBV6-3 and TRBJ1-2; maybe TRBD1 (5 bases). Germline values: CDR1 MNHEY, CDR2 SVGEGT. Between the trimmed V and J ends, which lost 3 bases and 2 bases, there was a span of 10 bases. The CDR3 is 14 residues long.

CDR3 region: CASSAGQGVVYGYTF. Here the CDR3 DNA reads TGTGCCAGCAGCGCGGGGCAGGGGGTCGTTTATGGCTACACCTTC. The chain recombines TRBV7-2 with TRBJ1-2, with 7 bases identical to TRBD1. This CDR3 is 15 amino acids long. Germline CDR1 SGHTA, CDR2 FQGNSA. V lost 5 bases and J lost 5; bases outside the gene matches: 11.

This clonotype has ten or more counts. The rearrangement uses TRBV12-3 or TRBV12-4 and TRBJ1-2; maybe TRBD1 (5 bases). This CDR3 spans 13 amino acids. V dropped 3 bases and J dropped 4 bases, with 9 bases sitting between them. The CDR3 coding sequence is TGTGCCAGCAGTTTGGGGCAGGTCTATGGCTACACCTTC. Translating it yields CASSLGQVYGYTF.

This clonotype was found many times. V usage is TRBV20-1 and J usage is TRBJ2-7, with 10 bases matching TRBD2. The CDR3 totals 14 residues. CDR1 and CDR2 (germline): DFQATT, SNEGSKA (reference sequence). V shed 0 bases and J 6 bases; nucleotides not matched to a gene: 5. The CDR3 nucleotides read TGCAGTGCTAGAGATCCAAGCGGGAGGGCCGAGCAGTACTTC. This gives the protein CSARDPSGRAEQYF.

This clonotype showed up many times. The gene calls are TRBV7-8 and TRBJ1-2, with D possibly matching TRBD1 (5 bases). Trimming stripped 5 bases from V and 4 bases from J, with 17 bases between. Germline V gene sequence: CDR1 SGHVS, CDR2 FQNEAQ. This CDR3 is built from 15 residues. Here the CDR3 reads CASSARDLGGYGYTF. The CDR3 coding sequence is TGTGCCAGCAGCGCCAGGGACCTCGGGGGCTATGGCTACACCTTC.

This clonotype was seen at least ten times. V gene TRBV20-1 combines with J gene TRBJ2-7; D remains ambiguous. The CDR3 extends over 11 amino acids. Trimming left V 6 bases short and J 3 bases short, with 9 bases between. Germline V CDR1 and CDR2: DFQATT, SNEGSKA (reference sequence). The CDR3 DNA follows: TGCAGTGCCCTCGCCCTCTACGAGCAGTACTTC. Translating gives CSALALYEQYF.

This clonotype was detected many times. The chain recombines TRBV10-3 with TRBJ2-7; D uncertain. With 2 bases removed from V and 1 base from J, the gap between germline ends came to 3 bases. The CDR3 extends over 12 amino acids. CDR1 is ENHRY, CDR2 SYGVKD, per germline. CDR3 loop: CAISETSYEQYF. The CDR3 nucleotides are TGTGCCATCAGTGAGACGTCCTACGAGCAGTACTTC.

The chain links TRBV15 to TRBJ2-7; 11 nucleotides line up with TRBD2. Germline CDR1 LNHNV, CDR2 YYDKDF (reference sequence). The CDR3 extends over 15 amino acids. Trimming removed 0 bases from V and 3 bases from J; junction bases left unmatched: 1. The CDR3 spells CATSRDTSGSYEQYF. In DNA form, the CDR3 reads TGTGCCACCAGCAGAGATACTAGCGGGAGCTACGAGCAGTACTTC.

This clonotype came up many times. The chain employs TRBV28 and TRBJ1-1; 9 nucleotides align to TRBD1. Germline-derived CDR1 and CDR2 are MDHEN and SYDVKM. V lost 5 bases to trimming and J lost 8 bases; unmatched junction nucleotides: 9. The CDR3 is 14 residues long. Here the CDR3 DNA reads TGTGCCAGCAGTCTGACAGGGGGGATTACCGAAGCTTTCTTT. Its protein is CASSLTGGITEAFF.